A selection of T cell receptor beta chains follows, all from one sample in a study of T cells in Graves' hyperthyroidism and ophthalmopathy. TCRdb re-called the multiplex PCR reads with MiXCR, one entry per CDR3 protein. The sample has 150,000 to 200,000 distinct CDR3 sequences; about 18% are singletons. Specimen: blood. These receptors were taken from a woman between 50 and 59 years old with Graves' hyperthyroidism. Each CDR3 is given with its conserved first and last residue. The order of the fields is D gene, V gene, J gene, clone size, CDR3 protein, CDR3 DNA. The D gene is left open where the match is weak. Clone size appears in some rows only: once, few, many, or a class for an expanded clone.

d_call: NA
v_call: TRBV6-1
j_call: TRBJ2-7
clone_size: many
cdr3_aa: CASRNAHYEQYF
cdr3_nt: TGTGCCAGCAGAAACGCCCATTACGAGCAGTACTTC

d_call: NA
v_call: TRBV27
j_call: TRBJ2-5
clone_size: many
cdr3_aa: CASSPKLQETQYF
cdr3_nt: TGTGCCAGCAGTCCAAAACTCCAAGAGACCCAGTACTTC

d_call: NA
v_call: TRBV6-5
j_call: TRBJ2-2
clone_size: NA
cdr3_aa: CASSSQKPQGKRTGELFF
cdr3_nt: TGTGCCAGCAGTTCCCAAAAACCACAGGGTAAAAGAACCGGGGAGCTGTTTTTT

d_call: NA
v_call: TRBV27
j_call: TRBJ1-1
clone_size: many
cdr3_aa: CASTPGGGNTEAFF
cdr3_nt: TGTGCCAGCACCCCGGGGGGAGGGAACACTGAAGCTTTCTTT

d_call: TRBD1
v_call: TRBV7-9
j_call: TRBJ1-1
clone_size: many
cdr3_aa: CASTPRRTGVATEAFF
cdr3_nt: TGTGCCAGCACCCCCCGCCGGACAGGGGTTGCCACTGAAGCTTTCTTT

d_call: NA
v_call: TRBV27
j_call: TRBJ1-6
clone_size: many
cdr3_aa: CASSLLQNNSPLHF
cdr3_nt: TGTGCCAGCAGTTTACTACAGAACAATTCACCCCTCCACTTT

d_call: NA
v_call: TRBV5-5
j_call: TRBJ2-2
clone_size: many
cdr3_aa: CASSLFRANTGELFF
cdr3_nt: TGTGCCAGCAGCTTGTTTAGGGCGAACACCGGGGAGCTGTTTTTT

d_call: NA
v_call: TRBV6-1
j_call: TRBJ1-2
clone_size: many
cdr3_aa: CASSSQTRGNYGYTF
cdr3_nt: TGTGCCAGCAGTTCCCAGACGAGGGGAAACTATGGCTACACCTTC

d_call: NA
v_call: TRBV2
j_call: TRBJ2-5
clone_size: NA
cdr3_aa: CASSEARVGEAQYF
cdr3_nt: TGTGCCAGCAGTGAAGCCCGGGTGGGGGAGGCCCAGTACTTC

d_call: NA
v_call: TRBV28
j_call: TRBJ1-1
clone_size: many
cdr3_aa: CASRPPGGLEAFF
cdr3_nt: TGTGCCAGCAGACCCCCGGGGGGGCTTGAAGCTTTCTTT

d_call: NA
v_call: TRBV5-1
j_call: TRBJ2-7
clone_size: many
cdr3_aa: CASSLASPYEQYF
cdr3_nt: TGCGCCAGCAGCTTGGCCAGTCCCTACGAGCAGTACTTC

d_call: TRBD2
v_call: TRBV5-1
j_call: TRBJ2-1
clone_size: NA
cdr3_aa: CASSSGSLAGNYDEQFF
cdr3_nt: TGCGCCAGCAGCTCGGGATCCCTAGCGGGGAACTACGATGAGCAGTTCTTC

d_call: TRBD1
v_call: TRBV20-1
j_call: TRBJ2-5
clone_size: NA
cdr3_aa: CSATPGTGGEGWETQYF
cdr3_nt: TGCAGTGCAACCCCCGGGACAGGGGGCGAGGGGTGGGAGACCCAGTACTTC

d_call: NA
v_call: TRBV12-3/TRBV12-4
j_call: TRBJ1-3
clone_size: NA
cdr3_aa: CASSLVWGLGNTIYF
cdr3_nt: TGTGCCAGCAGTTTAGTGTGGGGGCTAGGAAACACCATATATTTT